This record looks at one TCR beta chain sequence and its context. This record belongs to a study of blood T cell repertoires in COVID-19. In the study overall: Sites in the United States, Italy and Spain provided acute and convalescent COVID-19 samples. PBMCs, B-cell-depleted T cells, or T cells were the source of the cDNA or gDNA that made up the material.

This CDR3 contains 17 residues. J gave up 6 bases and V 0 bases, and 6 bases lay outside the gene matches. Germline V gene data show CDR1 as LGHDT and CDR2 as YNNKEL (reference sequence). In the original analysis: Counts of nucleated cells, estimated from reference gene primer amplification, were obtained. Repertoires were generated with immunoSEQ multiplex PCR, while TCRdb's copy carries only in-frame clones and drops some. V and J calls and clone size are given by that table; D and trimming were obtained from the DNA. The data contain about 320,000 clones, 86% of them singletons. The clonotype comes from a woman aged 45-59 years with acute or convalescent COVID-19. The sequenced sample was peripheral blood. The chain has TRBV3-1 (or the pseudogene TRBV3-2) and TRBJ2-2; 11 bases are a match to TRBD2. Here the CDR3 reads CASSQESSGRQAGELFF. CDR3 nucleotides: TGTGCCAGCAGCCAAGAGTCTAGCGGGAGGCAGGCCGGGGAGCTGTTTTTT.